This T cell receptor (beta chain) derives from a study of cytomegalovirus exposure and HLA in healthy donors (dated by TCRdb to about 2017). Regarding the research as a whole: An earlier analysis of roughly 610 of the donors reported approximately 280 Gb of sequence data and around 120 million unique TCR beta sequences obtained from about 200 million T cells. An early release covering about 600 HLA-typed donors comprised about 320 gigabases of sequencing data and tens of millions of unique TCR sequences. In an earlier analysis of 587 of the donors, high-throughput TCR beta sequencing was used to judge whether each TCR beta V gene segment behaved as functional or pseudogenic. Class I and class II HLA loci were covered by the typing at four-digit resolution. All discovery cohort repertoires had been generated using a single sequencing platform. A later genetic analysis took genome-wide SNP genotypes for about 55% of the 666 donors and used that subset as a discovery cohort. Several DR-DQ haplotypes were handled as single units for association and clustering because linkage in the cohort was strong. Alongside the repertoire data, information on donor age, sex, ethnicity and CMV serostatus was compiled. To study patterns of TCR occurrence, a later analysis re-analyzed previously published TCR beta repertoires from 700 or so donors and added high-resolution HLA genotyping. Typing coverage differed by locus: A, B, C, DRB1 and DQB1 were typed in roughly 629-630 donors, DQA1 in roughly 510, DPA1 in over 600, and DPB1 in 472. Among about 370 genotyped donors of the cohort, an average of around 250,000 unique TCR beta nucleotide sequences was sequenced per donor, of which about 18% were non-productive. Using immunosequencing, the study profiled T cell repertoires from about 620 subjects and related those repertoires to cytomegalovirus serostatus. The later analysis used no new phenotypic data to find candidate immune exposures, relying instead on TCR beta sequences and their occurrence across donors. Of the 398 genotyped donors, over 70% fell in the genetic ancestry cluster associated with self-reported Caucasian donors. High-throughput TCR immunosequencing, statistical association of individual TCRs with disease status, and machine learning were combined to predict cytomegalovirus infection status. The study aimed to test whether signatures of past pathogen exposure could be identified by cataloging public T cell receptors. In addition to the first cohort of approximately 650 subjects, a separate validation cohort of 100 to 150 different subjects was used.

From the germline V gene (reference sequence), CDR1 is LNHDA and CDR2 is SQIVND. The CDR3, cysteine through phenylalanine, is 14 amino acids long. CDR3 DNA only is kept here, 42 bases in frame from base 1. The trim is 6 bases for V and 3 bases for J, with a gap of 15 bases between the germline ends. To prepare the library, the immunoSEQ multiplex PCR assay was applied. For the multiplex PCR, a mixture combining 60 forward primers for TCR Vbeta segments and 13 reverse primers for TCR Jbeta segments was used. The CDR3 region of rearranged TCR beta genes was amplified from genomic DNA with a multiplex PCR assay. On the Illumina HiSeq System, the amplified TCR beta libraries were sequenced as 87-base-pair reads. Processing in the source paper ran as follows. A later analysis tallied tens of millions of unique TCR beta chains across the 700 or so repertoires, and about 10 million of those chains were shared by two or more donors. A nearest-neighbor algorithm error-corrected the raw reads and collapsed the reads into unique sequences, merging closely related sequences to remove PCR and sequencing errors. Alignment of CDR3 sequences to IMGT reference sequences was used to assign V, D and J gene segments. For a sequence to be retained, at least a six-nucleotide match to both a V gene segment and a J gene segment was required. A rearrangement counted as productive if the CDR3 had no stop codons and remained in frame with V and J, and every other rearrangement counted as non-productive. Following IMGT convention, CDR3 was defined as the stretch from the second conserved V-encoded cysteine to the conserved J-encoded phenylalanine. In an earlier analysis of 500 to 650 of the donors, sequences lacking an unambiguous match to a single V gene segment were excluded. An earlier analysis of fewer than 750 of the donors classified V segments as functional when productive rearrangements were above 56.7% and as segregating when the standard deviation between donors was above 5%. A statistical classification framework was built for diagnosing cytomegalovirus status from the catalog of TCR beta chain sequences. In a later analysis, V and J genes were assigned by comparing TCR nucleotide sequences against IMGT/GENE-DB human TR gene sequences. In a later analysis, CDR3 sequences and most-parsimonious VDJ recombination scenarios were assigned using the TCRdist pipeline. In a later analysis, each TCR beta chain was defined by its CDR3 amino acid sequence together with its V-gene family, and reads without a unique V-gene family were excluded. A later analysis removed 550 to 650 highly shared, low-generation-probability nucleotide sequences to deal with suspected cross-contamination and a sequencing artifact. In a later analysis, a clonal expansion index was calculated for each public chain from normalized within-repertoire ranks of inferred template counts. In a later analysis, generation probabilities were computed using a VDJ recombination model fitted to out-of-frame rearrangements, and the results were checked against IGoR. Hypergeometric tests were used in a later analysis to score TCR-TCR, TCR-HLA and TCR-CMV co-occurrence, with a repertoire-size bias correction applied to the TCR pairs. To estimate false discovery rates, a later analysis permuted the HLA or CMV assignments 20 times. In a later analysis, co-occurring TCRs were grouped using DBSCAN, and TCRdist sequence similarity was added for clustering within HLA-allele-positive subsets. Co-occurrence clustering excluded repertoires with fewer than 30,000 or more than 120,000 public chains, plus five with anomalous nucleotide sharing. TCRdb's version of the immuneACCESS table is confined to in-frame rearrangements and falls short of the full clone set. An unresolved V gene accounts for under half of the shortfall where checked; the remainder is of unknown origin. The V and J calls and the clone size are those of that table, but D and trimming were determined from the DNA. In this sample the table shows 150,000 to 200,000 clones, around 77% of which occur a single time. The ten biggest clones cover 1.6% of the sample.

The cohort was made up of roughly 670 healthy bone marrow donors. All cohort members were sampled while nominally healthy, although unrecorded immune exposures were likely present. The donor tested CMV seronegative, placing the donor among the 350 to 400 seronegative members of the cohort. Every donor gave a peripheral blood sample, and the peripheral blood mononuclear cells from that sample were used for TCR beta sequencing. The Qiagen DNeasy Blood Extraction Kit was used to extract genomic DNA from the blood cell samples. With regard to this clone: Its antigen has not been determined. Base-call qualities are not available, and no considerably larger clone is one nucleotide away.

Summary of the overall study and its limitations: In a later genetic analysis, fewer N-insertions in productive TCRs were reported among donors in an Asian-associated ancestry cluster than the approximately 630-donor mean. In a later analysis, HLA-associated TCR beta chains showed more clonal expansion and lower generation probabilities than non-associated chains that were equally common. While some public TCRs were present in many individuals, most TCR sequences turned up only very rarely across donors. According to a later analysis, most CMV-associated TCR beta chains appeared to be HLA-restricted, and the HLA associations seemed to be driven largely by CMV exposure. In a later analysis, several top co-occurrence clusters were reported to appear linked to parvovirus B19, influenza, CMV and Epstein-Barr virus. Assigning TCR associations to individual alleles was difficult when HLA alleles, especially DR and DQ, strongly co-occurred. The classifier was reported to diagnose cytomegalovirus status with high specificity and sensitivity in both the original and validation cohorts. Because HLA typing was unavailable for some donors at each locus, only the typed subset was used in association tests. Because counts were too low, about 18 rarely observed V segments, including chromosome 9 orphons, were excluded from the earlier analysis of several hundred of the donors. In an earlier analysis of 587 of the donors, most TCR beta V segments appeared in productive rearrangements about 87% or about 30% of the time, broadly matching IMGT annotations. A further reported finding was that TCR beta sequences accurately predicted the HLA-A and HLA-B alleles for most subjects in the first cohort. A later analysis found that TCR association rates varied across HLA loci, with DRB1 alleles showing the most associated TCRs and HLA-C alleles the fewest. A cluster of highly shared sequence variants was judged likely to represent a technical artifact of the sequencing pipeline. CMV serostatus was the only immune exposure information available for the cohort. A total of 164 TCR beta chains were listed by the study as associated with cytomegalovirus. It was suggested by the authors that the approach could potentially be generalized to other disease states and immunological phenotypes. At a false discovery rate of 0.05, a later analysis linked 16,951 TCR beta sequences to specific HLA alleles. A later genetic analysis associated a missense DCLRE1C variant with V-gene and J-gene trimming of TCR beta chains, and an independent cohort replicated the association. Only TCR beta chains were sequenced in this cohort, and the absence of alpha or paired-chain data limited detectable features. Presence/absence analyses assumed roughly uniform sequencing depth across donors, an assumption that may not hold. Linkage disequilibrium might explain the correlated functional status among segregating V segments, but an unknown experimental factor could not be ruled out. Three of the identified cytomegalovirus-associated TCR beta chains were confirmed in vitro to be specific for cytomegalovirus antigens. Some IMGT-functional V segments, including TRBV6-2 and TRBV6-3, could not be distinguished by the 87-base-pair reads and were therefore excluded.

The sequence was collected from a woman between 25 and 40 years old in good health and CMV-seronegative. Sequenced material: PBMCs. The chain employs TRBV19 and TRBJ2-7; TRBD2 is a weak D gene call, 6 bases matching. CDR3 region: CASSDPGTHYEQYF. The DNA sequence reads TGTGCCAGTAGCGACCCCGGGACTCACTACGAGCAGTACTTC.